What follows are 9 T cell receptor beta chains derived from one specimen sequenced in a study of T cells in Graves' hyperthyroidism and ophthalmopathy. RNA transcripts yielded amplified TCR beta CDR3 regions. The TCR CDR3 first-round RT-PCR relied on the HTBI primer set. Each CDR3 protein is one row after TCRdb ran MiXCR on the multiplex PCR reads. Found here are some 560,000 distinct CDR3 sequences, 15% to 17% of them singletons; the top ten hold 7.3%. Material: blood. The source of these receptors is a woman younger than 45 with Graves' hyperthyroidism.

This clonotype was counted at least ten times. The V gene is TRBV11-2, the J gene TRBJ2-2, with D possibly being TRBD1 or TRBD2 (7 bases each). Germline V CDR1 and CDR2: SGHAT, FQNNGV. V lost 6 bases to trimming and J lost 4 bases, with 21 bases between them. The CDR3 runs 17 residues. CDR3 in DNA: TGTGCCAGCAGTTCAGGGGGGGGGACTGACTTCACCGGGGAGCTGTTTTTT. Translation: CASSSGGGTDFTGELFF.

This clonotype was seen many times. The rearrangement joins TRBV20-1 to TRBJ2-3; D not resolved. The CDR3 contains 12 residues. V lost 4 bases and J 6 bases, leaving 11 bases between the germline ends. The germline gives CDR1 DFQATT, CDR2 SNEGSKA (reference sequence). CDR3 protein: CSAMSVSDTQYF. DNA of the CDR3: TGCAGTGCTATGAGCGTTTCGGATACGCAGTATTTT.

Ten or more counts support this clonotype. The gene calls are TRBV28 and TRBJ2-7; possible D gene TRBD2, 6 bases. The germline V and J ends were trimmed by 4 bases and 0 bases, with 19 bases remaining between them. Germline V CDR1 and CDR2: MDHEN, SYDVKM. The CDR3 spans 17 residues. CDR3 amino acids: CASSSPRPGASSYEQYF. The CDR3 nucleotides are TGTGCCAGCAGTTCCCCTAGGCCGGGAGCCAGCTCCTACGAGCAGTACTTC.

The sample holds many counts of this clonotype. The V and J genes are TRBV3-1 and TRBJ2-5; D is uncertain. From germline, CDR1 is LGHDT and CDR2 YNNKEL (reference sequence). V gave up 1 base and J gave up 3 bases, with 3 bases separating them. The CDR3 loop spans 12 amino acids. The CDR3 is CASSQVKETQYF. The CDR3 bases are TGTGCCAGCAGCCAAGTGAAAGAGACCCAGTACTTC.

This clonotype was picked up many times. V is TRBV5-1 and J is TRBJ2-3, with a possible D match to TRBD1 (5 bases). V was shortened by 1 base and J by 4 bases, with 7 bases between the two germline ends. Per the germline V gene, CDR1 is SGHRS and CDR2 is YFSETQ. The CDR3 spans 13 residues. The CDR3 is CASSLLGPDTQYF. The CDR3 DNA sequence: TGCGCCAGCAGCTTGTTGGGGCCAGATACGCAGTATTTT.

This clonotype turned up a few times. Compared with germline, one end of the junction differs, possibly owing to a read error. The chain recombines TRBV18 with TRBJ2-3; D is unresolved. The length of the CDR3 is 15 residues. Germline V lookup: CDR1 KGHSH, CDR2 LQKENI. CDR3 DNA: TGTGCCAGCTCACCACGTGGCCCGAGCACAGATATGCAGTATTTT. It codes for CASSPRGPSTDMQYF.

This clonotype was detected ten times or more. The chain joins TRBV29-1 to TRBJ2-2, with TRBD2 identical over 9 bases. CDR3 length: 13 amino acids. CDR1 and CDR2 from the germline V gene are SQVTM and ANQGSEA. V shed 7 bases and J 4 bases; nucleotides not matched to a gene: 4. CDR3 nucleotides: TGCAGCGCAGAAGCGGGGGGCACCGGGGAGCTGTTTTTT. This gives the protein CSAEAGGTGELFF.

Notes on this clonotype: A much bigger clone sits one base away, suggesting this may be a read error. This rearrangement joins TRBV6-1 to TRBJ2-7; D unresolved. This CDR3 region has 14 residues. CDR1 MNHNS and CDR2 SASEGT come from the germline V gene. The CDR3, as DNA: TGTGCCAGCAATGAATTAGAGGTCACCTACGAGCAGTACTTC. This translates into CASNELEVTYEQYF.

This clonotype was detected ten times or more. The V call is TRBV20-1, the J call TRBJ1-2; D gene uncertain. The CDR3 is 11 residues long. Germline V gene sequence: CDR1 DFQATT, CDR2 SNEGSKA (reference sequence). Trimming shortened V by 5 bases and J by 3 bases, and 7 bases separated the two germline ends. The CDR3 loop reads CSADGDYGYTF. In nucleotides, the CDR3 is TGCAGTGCTGACGGGGACTATGGCTACACCTTC.